This TCR beta chain came from a study of blood T cell repertoires in COVID-19. Study summary: Sources were T cells, B-cell-depleted T cells, or PBMCs; the material itself was cDNA or gDNA.

TCRdb keeps only in-frame clones here, not all; method: immunoSEQ multiplex PCR. The data show 95,000 to 150,000 clones, with about 83% seen just once and approximately 10% held by the top ten. Germline CDR1 reads MNHEY; CDR2 reads SMNVEV (reference sequence). This CDR3 region has 16 residues. V dropped 5 bases and J dropped 0 bases, with 14 bases sitting between them. This clone was detected once. This TCR was sampled from a man between 60 and 75 years old with acute or convalescent COVID-19. The chain couples TRBV27 to TRBJ1-5; the D gene is possibly TRBD1 (6 bases). The specimen sequenced was peripheral blood. The chain's CDR3 is CASSPLQGVSNQPQHF. In DNA, the CDR3 is TGTGCCAGCAGTCCACTACAGGGCGTTAGCAATCAGCCCCAGCATTTT.